The 25 T cell receptor beta chains below all came from one sample that was sequenced in a study of T-cell reconstitution after alpha-beta-depleted transplantation in children. TCRbeta library preparation incorporated unique molecular identifiers. TCRdb analysed the PCR reads with MiXCR anew, one entry per CDR3 protein. The table has more than 200,000 distinct CDR3 sequences, 9% to 10% seen once. The sample here was PBMCs from the stem cell graft donor, taken from the stem cell graft. These receptors were obtained from a human donor who donated a stem cell graft to a child with SCID.

This clonotype was seen ten or more times. The V gene is TRBV6-5, the J gene TRBJ1-3; TRBD1 aligns across 8 bases. V lost 5 bases to trimming and J lost 4 bases; unmatched junction nucleotides: 4. CDR3 length: 14 amino acids. Germline V gene data show CDR1 as MNHEY and CDR2 as SVGAGI. The CDR3 region is CASSRDRWGNTIYF. The CDR3 DNA sequence: TGTGCCAGCAGTCGGGACAGGTGGGGAAACACCATATATTTT.

This clonotype was seen many times. The chain employs TRBV20-1 and TRBJ1-5; D is perhaps TRBD1 (5 bases). The V and J ends lost 1 base and 2 bases respectively, with 12 bases between them. The CDR3 runs 15 residues. Germline V gene data show CDR1 as DFQATT and CDR2 as SNEGSKA (reference sequence). Written as DNA, the CDR3 is TGCAGTGCTAGAGGGGCGGGGGTAGGCAATCAGCCCCAGCATTTT. The encoded protein is CSARGAGVGNQPQHF.

The chain uses TRBV6-5 and TRBJ1-1; D is unresolved. The ends were cut back, 0 bases at V and 8 bases at J, with 4 bases in the middle. The CDR3 totals 11 residues. Germline V CDR1 and CDR2: MNHEY, SVGAGI. For the CDR3, the DNA is TGTGCCAGCAGTTACTCGGGAGAAGCTTTCTTT. Translated: CASSYSGEAFF.

This clonotype has at least ten counts. This chain uses TRBV5-6 with TRBJ1-1, with D possibly TRBD1 on 5 matching bases. The CDR3 has 16 amino acids. Germline V gene lookup returns CDR1 SGHDT and CDR2 YYEEEE. Deletions cut 0 bases from V and 3 bases from J, with 15 bases between. The CDR3 region is CASSLGGTYRDTEAFF. The CDR3, as DNA: TGTGCCAGCAGCTTGGGGGGCACGTATCGGGACACTGAAGCTTTCTTT.

This clonotype was observed many times. The chain couples TRBV7-3 to TRBJ2-1; 16 nucleotides match TRBD2. The CDR3 has 17 amino acids. With V trimmed by 0 bases and J by 8 bases, 4 bases remained unmatched. Germline loops: CDR1 SGHTA, CDR2 FQGTGA. CDR3 coding DNA: TGTGCCAGCAGCTTAACGGGACTAGCGGGGGGGCAAGATGAGCAGTTCTTC. Protein: CASSLTGLAGGQDEQFF. The variable domain in full, with the rest retrieved from reference TRBV7-3 and TRBJ2-1, is GAGVSQTPSNKVTEKGKYVELRCDPISGHTALYWYRQSLGQGPEFLIYFQGTGAADDSGLPNDRFFAVRPEGSVSTLKIQRTERGDSAVYLCASSLTGLAGGQDEQFFGPGTRLTVL.

In its sample, this clonotype was seen many times. In nucleotides, the CDR3 is TGCGCCAGCAGCTTGGTGGGGGGGGGACTAGCGGTGCCGAGCTCCTACAATGAGCAGTTCTTC. Encoded protein: CASSLVGGGLAVPSSYNEQFF. The chain combines TRBV5-1 with TRBJ2-1; 11 bases match TRBD2. Trimming cost V 0 bases and J 0 bases; bases outside gene matches: 14. The CDR3 covers 21 residues. The germline CDR1 and CDR2 sequences are SGHRS and YFSETQ.

This clonotype was picked up many times. The V call is TRBV5-1, the J call TRBJ1-4; possibly TRBD1 for D (6 bases). The CDR3 has 17 amino acids. Trimming removed 0 bases from V and 1 base from J, with 13 bases in between. Germline CDR1 SGHRS, CDR2 YFSETQ. For the CDR3, the DNA is TGCGCCAGCAGCTTGGGGCCAGGGGCGGGAACTAATGAAAAACTGTTTTTT. This encodes CASSLGPGAGTNEKLFF.

This clonotype turned up a few times. The chain uses TRBV7-6 and TRBJ2-2; D is uncertain. The CDR3 covers 11 residues. Trimming pared 5 bases from V and 10 bases from J, leaving 8 bases between. Germline values: CDR1 SGHVS, CDR2 FNYEAQ. CDR3 DNA sequence: TGTGCCAGCAGCCCCCACCCGGAGCTGTTTTTT. Its protein is CASSPHPELFF.

This clonotype was recorded many times. The rearrangement joins TRBV10-3 to TRBJ1-5; tentative D call: TRBD1 (5 bases). Germline V gene sequence: CDR1 ENHRY, CDR2 SYGVKD. This CDR3 contains 15 residues. V was clipped by 2 bases and J by 0 bases, with 8 bases between them. The CDR3 spells CAISEGGYSNQPQHF. DNA of the CDR3: TGTGCCATCAGTGAGGGGGGGTATAGCAATCAGCCCCAGCATTTT.

This clonotype was counted at least ten times. The CDR3, as DNA: TGTGCCAGCAGTTACTCGATGGAACAGGGGTATGGCTACACCTTC. It encodes CASSYSMEQGYGYTF. The rearrangement uses TRBV6-5 and TRBJ1-2; 7 bases match TRBD1. The CDR3 is made up of 15 amino acids. J gave up 5 bases and V 0 bases, and 6 bases lay outside the gene matches. Per germline, CDR1 MNHEY and CDR2 SVGAGI.

This clonotype was seen only a few times. The rearrangement uses TRBV20-1 and TRBJ2-3; D remains unclear. There are 11 residues in the CDR3. V was shortened by 6 bases and J by 6 bases, with 10 bases between the two germline ends. In germline, CDR1 is DFQATT, CDR2 SNEGSKA (reference sequence). The CDR3 region is CSANRLDTQYF. CDR3 DNA sequence: TGCAGTGCCAACCGCCTCGATACGCAGTATTTT.

This clonotype has more than one count but fewer than ten. The gene calls are TRBV11-3 and TRBJ2-7, with 9 positions matching TRBD1. After removal of 4 bases from V and 6 bases from J, the junction contained 4 bases not matched to a gene. The CDR3 totals 13 residues. Looked up from germline, CDR1 is SGHNT and CDR2 is YENEEA. CDR3 sequence (DNA): TGTGCCAGCAGCTCCGGGACAGGGACCGAGCAGTACTTC. Its protein is CASSSGTGTEQYF.

The CDR3 DNA reads TGTGCCAGCAGAGGGACCACCTATGGCTACACCTTC. It codes for CASRGTTYGYTF. The V gene is TRBV2, the J gene TRBJ1-2; TRBD1 might be the D (5 bases). CDR1 is SNHLY, CDR2 FYNNEI, per germline. The V end lost 6 bases, the J end lost 4 bases, and 9 bases lay between the germline ends. This CDR3 contains 12 residues.

This clonotype was detected ten times or more. This chain connects TRBV20-1 to TRBJ2-5; the match to TRBD1 covers 8 bases. This CDR3 has 16 residues. Trimming removed 4 bases from V and 4 bases from J; junction bases left unmatched: 14. CDR1 and CDR2 (germline): DFQATT, SNEGSKA (reference sequence). The CDR3 here is CSATIPGAGGGETQYF. CDR3 bases: TGCAGTGCTACAATCCCGGGGGCAGGGGGCGGAGAGACCCAGTACTTC.

This clonotype was observed many times. The gene calls are TRBV5-1 and TRBJ2-2; possible D gene TRBD1, 5 bases. CDR1 is SGHRS and CDR2 is YFSETQ in the germline V gene. The CDR3 consists of 14 residues. V dropped 4 bases and J dropped 2 bases, with 9 bases sitting between them. The CDR3 protein is CASSVDRNTGELFF. In nucleotides, the CDR3 is TGCGCCAGCAGCGTAGACAGAAACACCGGGGAGCTGTTTTTT.

This clonotype was observed many times. The chain employs TRBV5-1 and TRBJ2-7; D assignment may be TRBD1 or TRBD2 (5 bases each). CDR1 and CDR2 (germline): SGHRS, YFSETQ. V lost 0 bases and J lost 0, with 10 bases in between. CDR3 length: 15 residues. The CDR3 coding sequence is TGCGCCAGCAGCTTGGCGGGACCAGGCTCCTACGAGCAGTACTTC. As protein: CASSLAGPGSYEQYF. Filled out from reference TRBV5-1 and TRBJ2-7, the complete variable domain reads KAGVTQTPRYLIKTRGQQVTLSCSPISGHRSVSWYQQTPGQGLQFLFEYFSETQRNKGNFPGRFSGRQFSNSRSEMNVSTLELGDSALYLCASSLAGPGSYEQYFGPGTRLTVT.

This clonotype was seen ten or more times. The rearrangement links TRBV5-1 to TRBJ1-6, with D possibly being TRBD1 (6 bases). The V end lost 6 bases, the J end lost 13 bases, and 14 bases lay between the germline ends. Germline CDR1 and CDR2: SGHRS and YFSETQ. This CDR3 is 12 amino acids long. CDR3 in DNA: TGCGCCAGCAAGGGGGAAGGTGGTCCCCTCCACTTT. This codes for CASKGEGGPLHF.

Turning to this clonotype: One end of the junction fails to match germline, which may point to a read error. The chain carries TRBV7-6 and TRBJ1-4; D is unresolved. The CDR3 has 15 amino acids. Germline V gene data show CDR1 as SGHVS and CDR2 as FNYEAQ. In DNA form, the CDR3 reads TGTGCCAGCAGCTTAGCGGTGCCAACTAATGTAAAACTGTTTTTT. It codes for CASSLAVPTNVKLFF.

This clonotype was detected ten times or more. The genes are TRBV4-3 and TRBJ2-7; D is undetermined. The CDR3 has 14 amino acids. With 0 bases removed from V and 3 bases from J, the gap between germline ends came to 9 bases. The germline V gene encodes CDR1 LGHNA and CDR2 YSLEER. CDR3 DNA: TGCGCCAGCAGCCAAGATAACCGATACTACGAGCAGTACTTC. It translates to CASSQDNRYYEQYF.

The table lists this clonotype with many counts. An end of the junction differs from the germline gene, which may be a read error. The J gene is TRBJ1-5, the V gene TRBV20-1, with TRBD1 identical over 10 bases. The CDR3 sequence is 15 residues long. Germline V gives CDR1 DFQATT, CDR2 SNEGSKA (reference sequence). The CDR3 DNA follows: TGCAGTGCCAGAGGGGACAGGGGATGGAATCAGCCCCAGCATTTT. Residues: CSARGDRGWNQPQHF.

At least ten counts were recorded for this clonotype. The V gene is TRBV27, the J gene TRBJ1-2; tentatively, D is TRBD1 (5 bases). The CDR3 has 16 residues. Germline lookup yields CDR1 MNHEY and CDR2 SMNVEV (reference sequence). Trimming took 5 bases from V and 7 from J, leaving 23 bases between them. The CDR3 nucleotides are TGTGCCAGCAGTCTCCGGACGGGGCAGGGAATGCGTGGCTACACCTTC. Amino acid sequence: CASSLRTGQGMRGYTF.

Ten or more counts support this clonotype. One junction end does not reproduce the germline sequence, and a read error may be involved. V gene TRBV5-1 combines with J gene TRBJ2-7; TRBD1 might be the D (6 bases). Germline CDR1 reads SGHRS; CDR2 reads YFSETQ. The CDR3 runs 12 residues. DNA of the CDR3: TGTGCCAGCAGTTTACAGGGAAACGAGCAGTACTTC. This encodes CASSLQGNEQYF.

V gene TRBV7-8 combines with J gene TRBJ2-3; 12 bases fit TRBD2. The CDR3 runs to 17 residues. The germline CDR1 and CDR2 sequences are SGHVS and FQNEAQ. The trim removed 6 bases at V and 0 bases at J, leaving 7 bases unmatched. The CDR3 bases are TGTGCCAGCAGATCCCTTGGACTAGCGGGGAGCACAGATACGCAGTATTTT. It yields the protein CASRSLGLAGSTDTQYF.

The chain employs TRBV29-1 and TRBJ2-3, with D perhaps matching TRBD1 (6 bases). The CDR3 sequence is 14 residues long. Trimming stripped 7 bases from V and 5 bases from J, with 19 bases between. CDR1 SQVTM and CDR2 ANQGSEA come from the germline V gene. CDR3 region: CSATRDTSVDTQYF. The CDR3 DNA reads TGCAGCGCTACCCGGGACACCTCGGTAGATACGCAGTATTTT.

This clonotype occurred many times. This chain uses TRBV2 with TRBJ2-6; D uncertain. Germline CDR1 and CDR2: SNHLY and FYNNEI. This CDR3 is 16 amino acids long. Trimming removed 3 bases from V and 0 bases from J, with 9 bases in between. CDR3 residues: CASSDAKTSGANVLTF. The CDR3 DNA sequence: TGTGCCAGCAGTGATGCCAAAACCTCTGGGGCCAACGTCCTGACTTTC.